Listed below are T cell receptor beta chains from one sample, sequenced in a study of cytomegalovirus exposure and HLA in healthy donors. The table came from immunoSEQ multiplex PCR; TCRdb's copy has only in-frame clones and leaves some out. Here the sample spans 120,000 or so clones, approximately 77% being singletons. Sequenced sample: PBMCs. All receptors come from a man aged 18 to 29 in good health and CMV-seronegative. CDR3s include the opening cysteine and the closing phenylalanine or tryptophan. Fields, in order: clone size, J gene, V gene, D gene, CDR3 protein, CDR3 DNA. The D gene is left open where the match is weak. Size values are once, few and many counts, or a class for expanded clones, and some rows have none.

.,TRBJ2-3,TRBV4-1,TRBD2,CASSQAHPQRGGRVTQYF,TGCGCCAGCAGCCAGGCCCACCCTCAGCGGGGGGGGCGGGTGACGCAGTATTTT
.,TRBJ1-1,TRBV18,TRBD1,CASSLTGENTEAFF,TGTGCCAGCTCACTAACAGGGGAGAACACTGAAGCTTTCTTT
.,TRBJ1-1,TRBV19,.,CAIGTGNTEAFF,TGTGCCATTGGGACTGGGAACACTGAAGCTTTCTTT
.,TRBJ2-3,TRBV7-2,TRBD1,CASRDRAWGTDTQYF,TGTGCCAGCAGAGACAGGGCGTGGGGCACAGATACGCAGTATTTT
.,TRBJ2-7,TRBV10-3,TRBD1,CAISATGKGYEQYF,TGTGCCATCAGTGCGACAGGGAAAGGCTACGAGCAGTACTTC
.,TRBJ2-7,TRBV4-3,.,CASSQDPKASYEQYF,TGCGCCAGCAGCCAAGATCCCAAAGCCTCCTACGAGCAGTACTTC
.,TRBJ1-1,TRBV27,TRBD1,CASSSTGGISGTEAFF,TGTGCCAGCAGTTCAACAGGGGGCATTTCGGGCACTGAAGCTTTCTTT
few,TRBJ2-1,TRBV6-1,.,CASSVSAEGAANEQFF,TGTGCCAGCAGTGTCTCGGCGGAGGGGGCCGCCAATGAGCAGTTCTTC
.,TRBJ2-5,TRBV2,TRBD2,CASSEGGGVKTQYF,TGTGCCAGCAGTGAGGGCGGGGGGGTTAAGACCCAGTACTTC
.,TRBJ1-1,TRBV6-6,TRBD1,CASSSPDRGRTEAFF,TGTGCCAGCAGTTCCCCCGACAGGGGACGCACTGAAGCTTTCTTT